The 10 T cell receptor beta chains reported below all come from one sample, sequenced in a study of PD-L1 blockade in urothelial cancer. Produced via immunoSEQ multiplex PCR; TCRdb's table is partial and in-frame only. The table records some 48,000 clones, roughly 80% of them present only once. Time point noted: peripheral blood 6 weeks after treatment start. Sample: PBMCs, taken around atezolizumab (anti-PD-L1) treatment. The receptor source for this set is a man aged 70-80 years with urothelial cancer.

This chain links TRBV10-1 with TRBJ2-3, with 7 bases identical to TRBD1. V dropped 6 bases and J dropped 0; count of bases not matched to a gene: 6. Germline loops: CDR1 WNHNN, CDR2 SYGVQD (reference sequence). The CDR3 length is 15 residues. The CDR3 is CASSSVTGSTDTQYF. Written as DNA, the CDR3 is TGCGCCAGCAGCTCTGTGACAGGGAGCACAGATACGCAGTATTTT.

The rearrangement uses TRBV5-4 and TRBJ2-5; D gene ambiguous. The germline V gene encodes CDR1 SGHNT and CDR2 YYREEE (reference sequence). The CDR3 is made up of 13 amino acids. V lost 0 bases to trimming and J lost 5 bases, with 8 bases between them. The CDR3 sequence is CASSLAGSETQYF. CDR3 nucleotide sequence: TGTGCCAGCAGCTTGGCAGGAAGCGAGACCCAGTACTTC.

V is TRBV11-2 and J is TRBJ2-1, with TRBD2 identical over 9 bases. The CDR3 is 15 amino acids. The V and J ends lost 3 bases and 1 base, in that order; junction bases with no gene match: 1. CDR1 SGHAT and CDR2 FQNNGV come from the germline V gene. The CDR3 DNA reads as TGTGCCAGCAGCTTGACTAGCGGTTCCTACAATGAGCAGTTCTTC. It specifies CASSLTSGSYNEQFF.

The rearrangement links TRBV28 to TRBJ2-7, with D maybe TRBD1 (7 bases). The V end lost 10 bases, the J end lost 6 bases, and 28 bases lay between the germline ends. Germline V gives CDR1 MDHEN, CDR2 SYDVKM. There are 16 residues in the CDR3. The CDR3 DNA reads TGTGCCATCGCCTACCTACAGGGGACGGGGGTAAGCGAGCAGTACTTC. It codes for CAIAYLQGTGVSEQYF.

This chain links TRBV19 with TRBJ2-2; D remains unclear. V dropped 4 bases and J dropped 1 base, with 7 bases sitting between them. The germline gives CDR1 LNHDA, CDR2 SQIVND (reference sequence). The CDR3 contains 14 residues. The CDR3 loop reads CASSSYVNTGELFF. CDR3 DNA: TGTGCCAGTAGTAGCTATGTGAACACCGGGGAGCTGTTTTTT.

CDR3 amino acids: CASSLAGHYGYTF. CDR3 DNA: TGTGCCAGCAGTTTGGCAGGGCACTATGGCTACACCTTC. The rearrangement links TRBV28 to TRBJ1-2; D possibly corresponds to TRBD1 (5 bases). Germline CDR1 is MDHEN and CDR2 is SYDVKM. The CDR3 consists of 13 residues. Trimming cost V 3 bases and J 3 bases, with 8 bases left between them.

The chain uses TRBV19 and TRBJ1-2; D unresolved. Germline V CDR1 and CDR2: LNHDA, SQIVND (reference sequence). V lost 6 bases and J 4 bases, leaving 9 bases between the germline ends. The CDR3 is 12 amino acids. CDR3 DNA sequence: TGTGCCAGTAGCCCCGACATCTATGGCTACACCTTC. This encodes CASSPDIYGYTF.

The chain couples TRBV2 to TRBJ1-5; TRBD1 matches 7 bases. Germline V gives CDR1 SNHLY, CDR2 FYNNEI. The J segment lost 4 bases and the V segment lost 3 bases, leaving 6 bases of the junction unmatched. The CDR3 spans 15 residues. The CDR3 loop is CASSDNAGGNQPQHF. CDR3 coding DNA: TGTGCCAGCAGTGACAACGCAGGGGGAAATCAGCCCCAGCATTTT.

The rearrangement joins TRBV14 to TRBJ1-1; 7 nucleotides align to TRBD1. CDR1 and CDR2 from the germline V gene are SGHDN and FVKESK. This CDR3 comprises 13 residues. V lost 5 bases, J lost 7 bases, and 7 bases stayed unmatched. CDR3 residues: CASSKQGYDEAFF. CDR3 in DNA: TGTGCCAGCAGCAAACAGGGGTATGATGAAGCTTTCTTT.

About this clone: One junction end does not reproduce the germline sequence, and a read error may be involved. CDR3 sequence (DNA): TGTGCTAGCAGCCCCCAGGGACTAGCGGGCCCTCCCTACGAGCAGTACTTC. It yields the protein CASSPQGLAGPPYEQYF. V is TRBV7-7 and J is TRBJ2-7; 12 bases are a match to TRBD2. The CDR3 consists of 17 residues. Germline V lookup: CDR1 SSHAT, CDR2 FNYEAQ (reference sequence).